The 15 T cell receptor beta chains reported below all come from one sample, sequenced in a study of human T cells and chemical hapten exposure. TCRdb independently ran MiXCR on the RACE reads; one entry per CDR3 protein. Of tens of thousands of distinct CDR3 sequences detected, around 10% appear once; the ten largest clones hold 1.4%. Time point given: patch test 3, about 24 weeks after DPC sensitization. Treatment given: therapeutic diphenylcyclopropenone sensitization with weekly scalp DPC. This material consisted of whole blood, taken in connection with sensitization to the hapten diphenylcyclopropenone (DPC). The receptor source for this set is a woman aged 50 to 60 with alopecia areata. Some clones in this sample may be carry-over from other donors' samples.

This clonotype was seen only a few times. The chain recombines TRBV7-2 with TRBJ2-7, with D tentatively TRBD2 (6 bases). V was clipped by 6 bases and J by 2 bases, with 14 bases between them. The CDR3 is 14 amino acids. Germline values: CDR1 SGHTA, CDR2 FQGNSA. This CDR3 reads CASRGLISPYEQYF. In DNA, the CDR3 is TGTGCCAGCAGGGGACTGATCAGTCCCTACGAGCAGTACTTC. Together with reference TRBV7-2 and TRBJ2-7, the CDR3 gives the full variable domain: GAGVSQSPSNKVTEKGKDVELRCDPISGHTALYWYRQSLGQGLEFLIYFQGNSAPDKSGLPSDRFSAERTGGSVSTLTIQRTQQEDSAVYLCASRGLISPYEQYFGPGTRLTVT.

This rearrangement joins TRBV28 to TRBJ2-5; D is perhaps TRBD1 (6 bases). The CDR3 is made up of 13 amino acids. CDR1 MDHEN and CDR2 SYDVKM come from the germline V gene. V lost 5 bases to trimming and J lost 7 bases, with 14 bases between them. In nucleotides, the CDR3 is TGTGCCAGCAGTGTGGGACACCCGGGGACCCAGTACTTC. It is translated as CASSVGHPGTQYF.

In this sample, this clonotype turned up a few times. The chain combines TRBV4-3 with TRBJ2-5; D is uncertain. V shed 2 bases and J shed 0 bases, with 7 bases lying between them. The CDR3 is made up of 14 amino acids. Per the germline V gene, CDR1 is LGHNA and CDR2 is YSLEER. The CDR3 loop is CASSQQAYQETQYF. DNA of the CDR3: TGCGCCAGCAGCCAACAAGCCTACCAAGAGACCCAGTACTTC.

This chain connects TRBV5-1 to TRBJ1-1; D remains unclear. The ends were cut back, 0 bases at V and 1 base at J, with 4 bases in the middle. Germline V lookup: CDR1 SGHRS, CDR2 YFSETQ. The CDR3 extends over 13 amino acids. CDR3 protein: CASSLAWNTEAFF. Here the CDR3 DNA reads TGCGCCAGCAGCTTGGCCTGGAACACTGAAGCTTTCTTT.

This clonotype was counted only a few times. The chain employs TRBV27 and TRBJ2-7, with 10 bases fitting TRBD1. The CDR3 covers 15 residues. The V gene's germline CDR1 is MNHEY and CDR2 SMNVEV (reference sequence). V shed 5 bases and J 2 bases; nucleotides not matched to a gene: 6. The CDR3 region has the DNA TGTGCCAGCAGTGTAGACAGGGGGCGCACCTACGAGCAGTACTTC. This sequence encodes CASSVDRGRTYEQYF.

This sequence joins TRBV28 and TRBJ2-3; tentative D call: TRBD1 (6 bases). The germline V and J ends were trimmed by 5 bases and 1 base, with 10 bases remaining between them. The CDR3 runs to 14 residues. Germline V lookup: CDR1 MDHEN, CDR2 SYDVKM. This CDR3 reads CASSVQGRTDTQYF. CDR3 in DNA: TGTGCCAGCAGTGTACAGGGACGCACAGATACGCAGTATTTT.

This clonotype was counted only a few times. V is TRBV20-1 and J is TRBJ1-5, with a possible D match to TRBD1 (5 bases). This CDR3 has 14 amino acids. V shed 5 bases and J shed 4 bases, with 15 bases lying between them. Germline values: CDR1 DFQATT, CDR2 SNEGSKA (reference sequence). DNA of the CDR3: TGCAGTGCTTTGGACACTGTAGGGAATCAGCCCCAGCATTTT. Its translation is CSALDTVGNQPQHF.

This clonotype was seen only a few times. The chain is built from TRBV6-2 or TRBV6-3 and TRBJ2-3, with TRBD1 matching over 7 bases. V lost 2 bases and J lost 2; bases outside the gene matches: 1. This CDR3 is built from 14 residues. Germline loops: CDR1 MNHEY, CDR2 SVGEGT. CDR3 bases: TGTGCCAGCAGTTACAGGGGGCCCACAGATACGCAGTATTTT. It codes for CASSYRGPTDTQYF.

This clonotype showed up just a few times. The chain recombines TRBV5-4 with TRBJ2-2; no reliable D call. The V and J ends lost 4 bases and 4 bases respectively, with 14 bases between them. The CDR3 has 15 amino acids. The germline CDR1 and CDR2 sequences are SGHNT and YYREEE (reference sequence). DNA of the CDR3: TGTGCCAGCAGCCCGGACCGTCCGGGCACCGGGGAGCTGTTTTTT. Amino acid sequence: CASSPDRPGTGELFF.

V gene TRBV9 combines with J gene TRBJ1-1, with a weak D call TRBD1 (6 bases). The V gene lost 0 bases and the J gene lost 2 bases, with 8 bases spanning the gap. CDR1 is SGDLS, CDR2 YYNGEE, per germline. The CDR3 sequence is 14 residues long. DNA for the CDR3: TGTGCCAGCAGCGTAGACAGGGCTAACACTGAAGCTTTCTTT. It encodes CASSVDRANTEAFF.

This clonotype was counted at least ten times. The chain couples TRBV28 to TRBJ1-2, with D perhaps matching TRBD1 (6 bases). The CDR3 covers 16 residues. Germline assignment: CDR1 MDHEN and CDR2 SYDVKM. V lost 9 bases, J lost 2 bases, and 22 bases lay in between. CDR3 loop: CASSGGALRRNYGYTF. As DNA, the CDR3 is TGTGCCAGTTCGGGGGGCGCCCTCCGAAGAAACTATGGCTACACCTTC.

In its sample, this clonotype was seen a few times. V usage is TRBV12-3 or TRBV12-4 and J usage is TRBJ1-3; D not resolved. The CDR3 is made up of 15 amino acids. Trimming took 5 bases from V and 0 from J, leaving 11 bases between them. As DNA, the CDR3 is TGTGCCAGCAGTCGGCTCTTGAGCTCTGGAAACACCATATATTTT. This sequence encodes CASSRLLSSGNTIYF.

The chain recombines TRBV12-3 or TRBV12-4 with TRBJ1-4; no definite D call. Trimming removed 5 bases at V and 8 bases at J, with 18 bases between. The CDR3 loop spans 15 amino acids. CDR3 coding DNA: TGTGCCAGCAGTCTTAACGGACCGAGACGGGAAAAACTGTTTTTT. Its translation: CASSLNGPRREKLFF.

This clonotype was seen many times. J is TRBJ2-6 and V is TRBV2, with D perhaps assigned TRBD1 or TRBD2 (5 bases each). CDR3 length equals 15 residues. The ends were cut back, 10 bases at V and 2 bases at J, with 15 bases in the middle. The germline V gene has CDR1 SNHLY and CDR2 FYNNEI. The CDR3 DNA reads TGTGCCACCAAGGGTGAGGGGCCTGGGGCCAACGTCCTGACTTTC. Translation: CATKGEGPGANVLTF.

This clonotype was picked up many times. This sequence joins TRBV7-9 and TRBJ2-3; 8 bases are shared with TRBD1. The junction had 1 base not matched to a gene; V was cut back by 5 bases and J by 0 bases. In germline, CDR1 is SEHNR, CDR2 FQNEAQ (reference sequence). The length of the CDR3 is 14 residues. The chain's CDR3 is CASSGQGSTDTQYF. The CDR3 DNA sequence: TGTGCCAGCAGCGGACAGGGTAGCACAGATACGCAGTATTTT. The complete variable domain, with remaining parts taken from reference TRBV7-9 and TRBJ2-3, reads DTGVSQNPRHKITKRGQNVTFRCDPISEHNRLYWYRQTLGQGPEFLTYFQNEAQLEKSRLLSDRFSAERPKGSFSTLEIQRTEQGDSAMYLCASSGQGSTDTQYFGPGTRLTVL.